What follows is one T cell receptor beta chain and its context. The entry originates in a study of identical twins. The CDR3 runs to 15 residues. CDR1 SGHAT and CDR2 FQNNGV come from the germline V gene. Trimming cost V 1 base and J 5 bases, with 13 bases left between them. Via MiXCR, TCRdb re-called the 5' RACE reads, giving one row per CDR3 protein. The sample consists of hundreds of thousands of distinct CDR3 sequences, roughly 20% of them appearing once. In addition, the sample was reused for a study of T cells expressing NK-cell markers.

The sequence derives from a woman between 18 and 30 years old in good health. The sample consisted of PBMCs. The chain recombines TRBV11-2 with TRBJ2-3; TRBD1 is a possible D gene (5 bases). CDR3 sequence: CASSLGLTGGDTQYF. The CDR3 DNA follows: TGTGCCAGCAGCTTAGGGCTCACAGGCGGAGATACGCAGTATTTT.